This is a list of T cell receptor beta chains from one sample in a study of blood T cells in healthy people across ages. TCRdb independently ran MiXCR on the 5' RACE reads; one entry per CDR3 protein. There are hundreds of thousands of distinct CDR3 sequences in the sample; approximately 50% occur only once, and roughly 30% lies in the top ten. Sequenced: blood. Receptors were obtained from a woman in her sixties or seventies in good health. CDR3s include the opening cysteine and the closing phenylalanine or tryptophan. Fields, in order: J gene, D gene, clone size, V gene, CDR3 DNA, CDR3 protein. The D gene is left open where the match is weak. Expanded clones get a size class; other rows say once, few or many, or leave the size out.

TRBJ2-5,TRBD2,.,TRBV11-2,TGTGCCAGCAGCCGACTAGCGGGAGGGGACCAAGAGACCCAGTACTTC,CASSRLAGGDQETQYF
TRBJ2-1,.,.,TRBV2,TGTGCCAGCAGTGAACGGTCTAGCCGCCAGAGAGAGCAGTTCTTC,CASSERSSRQREQFF
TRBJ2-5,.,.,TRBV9,TGTGCCTGCAGCGTAAGGGCCCCAGGGACCCAGTACTTC,CACSVRAPGTQYF
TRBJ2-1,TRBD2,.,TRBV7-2,TGTGCCAGCAGCTTCGTCGGGACTAGCGGGAGTCGCAGTGAGCAGTTCTTC,CASSFVGTSGSRSEQFF
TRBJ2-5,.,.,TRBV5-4,TGTGCCAGCAGCTTGGGACAGCAAGAAGAGACCCAGTACTTC,CASSLGQQEETQYF
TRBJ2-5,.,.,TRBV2,TGTGCCAGCAGTCGAGATGAGGCCAGCAATGAGCAGTACTTC,CASSRDEASNEQYF
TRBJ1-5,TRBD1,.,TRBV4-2,TGTGCCAGCAGCCAAGGGGACAGGGTGGGGAATCAGCCCCAGCATTTT,CASSQGDRVGNQPQHF
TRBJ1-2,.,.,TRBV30,TGTGCCGGGAGGGTTCTCTATGGCTACACCTTC,CAGRVLYGYTF
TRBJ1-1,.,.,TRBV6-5,TGTGCCAGCGATAGGGCCCGCGGGAACACTGAAGCTTTCTTT,CASDRARGNTEAFF
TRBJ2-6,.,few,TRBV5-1,TGCGCCAGCAGCATGTATGGGAACTCTGGGGCCAACGTCCTGACTTTC,CASSMYGNSGANVLTF
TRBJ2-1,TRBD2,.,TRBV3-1,TGTGCCAGCAGCCAAGATCCCGGGAGGGGCAATGAGCAGTTCTTC,CASSQDPGRGNEQFF
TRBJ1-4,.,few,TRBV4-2,TGTGCCAGCAGCCAAGAGAATTACAGGGCGGGAGATGAAAAACTGTTTTTT,CASSQENYRAGDEKLFF
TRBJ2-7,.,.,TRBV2,TGTGCCAGCAGTGTAATCCAGCCTGACGAGCAGTACTTC,CASSVIQPDEQYF
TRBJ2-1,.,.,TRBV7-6,TGTGCCAGCAGCTTAGTGGCGGGGAAGGGATCCTACAATGAGCAGTTCTTC,CASSLVAGKGSYNEQFF
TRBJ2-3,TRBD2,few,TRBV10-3,TGTGCCATCAGCCTGGGGGGACGGACTAGCGGGTCTAGCACAGATACGCAGTATTTT,CAISLGGRTSGSSTDTQYF
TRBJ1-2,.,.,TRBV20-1,TGCAGTGCTGACCCCGGACGGGGAAACTATGGCTACACCTTC,CSADPGRGNYGYTF
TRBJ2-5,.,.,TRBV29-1,TGCAGCGTTGTGGGCCTACTAGAGACCCAGTACTTC,CSVVGLLETQYF
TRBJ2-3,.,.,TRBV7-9,TGTGCCAGCAGCCAAGAATCGGATACGCAGTATTTT,CASSQESDTQYF
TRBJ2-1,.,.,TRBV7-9,TGTGCCAGCAGCTTAGGGGCAGGGTACAATAAGCAGTTCTTC,CASSLGAGYNKQFF
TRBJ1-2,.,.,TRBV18,TGTGCCAGCTCACTCCTCTCGGGCTCGGGGAACTATGGCTACACCTTC,CASSLLSGSGNYGYTF
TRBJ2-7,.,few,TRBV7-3,TGTGCCAGCAGCCCCGATGGAAAGGGCTCCGAGCAGTACTTC,CASSPDGKGSEQYF
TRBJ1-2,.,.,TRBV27,TGTGCCAGCAGTTTACTACCGGGGGCGGACTATGGCTACACCTTC,CASSLLPGADYGYTF
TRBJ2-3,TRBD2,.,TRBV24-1,TGTGCCACCAGTGGAGTAGCGGGAGGAGAAGATACGCAGTATTTT,CATSGVAGGEDTQYF
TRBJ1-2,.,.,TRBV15,TGTGCCACCAGCAGTCCCGGGACACATAACTATGGCTACACCTTC,CATSSPGTHNYGYTF
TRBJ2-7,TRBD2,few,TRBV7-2,TGTGCCAGCAGCCCGTACCTAGCGGGAGGTGCCTACGAGCAGTACTTC,CASSPYLAGGAYEQYF
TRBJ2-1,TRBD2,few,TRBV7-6,TGTGCCAGCAGCTCGAGCGGGAGAGGGTTGTACAATGAGCAGTTCTTC,CASSSSGRGLYNEQFF
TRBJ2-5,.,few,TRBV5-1,TGCGCCAGCAGCTTGGAGTTTGCGGGGACCCAGTACTTC,CASSLEFAGTQYF
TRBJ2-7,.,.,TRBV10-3,TGTGCCATCGGTGAGCCTCAACAGACCTACGAGCAGTACTTC,CAIGEPQQTYEQYF
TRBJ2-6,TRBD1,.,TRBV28,TGTGCCAGCAGTCCCGGACAGGGGCGCTCTGGGGCCAACGTCCTGACTTTC,CASSPGQGRSGANVLTF
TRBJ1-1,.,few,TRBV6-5,TGTGCCAGCAGTAAGTCTGGCGGATACACTGAAGCTTTCTTT,CASSKSGGYTEAFF
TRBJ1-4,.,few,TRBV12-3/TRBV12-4,TGTGCCAGCAGTGTCGCGACAGGAGCTAATGAAAAACTGTTTTTT,CASSVATGANEKLFF
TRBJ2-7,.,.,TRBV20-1,TGCAGTGCTGGATCAACGACCTCCGAGCAGTACTTC,CSAGSTTSEQYF
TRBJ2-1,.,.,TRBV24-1,TGTGCCACCAGTGAATGGGAGCAGTTCTTC,CATSEWEQFF
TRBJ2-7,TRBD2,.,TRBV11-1,TGTGCCAGCAGCCCTGGACTAGTCCCGAACGAGCAGTACTTC,CASSPGLVPNEQYF
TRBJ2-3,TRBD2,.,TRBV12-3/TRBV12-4,TGTGCCAGCAGTCGATTGACTAGCGGGAGGGGAATCACAGATACGCAGTATTTT,CASSRLTSGRGITDTQYF
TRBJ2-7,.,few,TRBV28,TGTGCCAGCAGTTCCCCGGGACACCCAACTTATCGCTACGAGCAGTACTTC,CASSSPGHPTYRYEQYF
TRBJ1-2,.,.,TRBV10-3,TGTGCCATCAGTGAAAGCAGAAACTATGGCTACACCTTC,CAISESRNYGYTF
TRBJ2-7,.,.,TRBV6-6,TGTGCCAGCAGTCAAAGGACAGTTTACGAGCAGTACTTC,CASSQRTVYEQYF
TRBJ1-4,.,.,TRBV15,TGTGCCACCAGCAGGCTCATAGGGTCGGGAAGCGAAAAACTGTTTTTT,CATSRLIGSGSEKLFF
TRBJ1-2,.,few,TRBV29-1,TGCAGCGTTGAAAGACTATCGTACGGCTACACCTTC,CSVERLSYGYTF
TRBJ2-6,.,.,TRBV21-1,TGTGCCAGCAGCACCCATCGATTTAAGGGGCCGCCCTCTGGGGCCAACGTCCTGACTTTC,CASSTHRFKGPPSGANVLTF
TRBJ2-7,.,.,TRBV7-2,TGTGCCAGCAGCCCCGCACGGACGATCTACAATGAGCAGTACTTC,CASSPARTIYNEQYF
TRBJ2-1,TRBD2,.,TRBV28,TGTGCCAGCAGTTCAATTGGGGGACTAGGGGAGTACAATGAGCAGTTCTTC,CASSSIGGLGEYNEQFF
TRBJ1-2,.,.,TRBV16,TGTGCCAGCAGCCAATTCGGAGGCTACACCTTC,CASSQFGGYTF
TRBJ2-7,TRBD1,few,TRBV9,TGTGCCAGCAGCGTAGTCGCAGACAGGGGCGAGCAGTACTTC,CASSVVADRGEQYF
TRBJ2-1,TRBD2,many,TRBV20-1,TGCAGTGCTAGAGGCCCCTCTAGCGGGAGCTCCTACAATGAGCAGTTCTTC,CSARGPSSGSSYNEQFF
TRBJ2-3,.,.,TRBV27,TGTGCCAGCAGTACAGGTTTAAATACGCAGTATTTT,CASSTGLNTQYF
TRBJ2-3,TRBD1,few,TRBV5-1,TGCGCCAGCAATCGACAGGGGATCACAGATACGCAGTATTTT,CASNRQGITDTQYF
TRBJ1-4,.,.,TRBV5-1,TGCGCCAGCAGCTTGGTGGGTATAGATGAAAAACTGTTTTTT,CASSLVGIDEKLFF
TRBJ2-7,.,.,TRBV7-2,TGTGCCAGCAGCCCCGCTAGCAGCTCCAATGAGCAGTACTTC,CASSPASSSNEQYF
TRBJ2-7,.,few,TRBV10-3,TGTGCCATCGGTCGCGGTAGCTCCTACAATGAGCAGTACTTC,CAIGRGSSYNEQYF
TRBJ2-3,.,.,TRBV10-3,TGTGCCATCAGTGAGAGGTTAGATACGCAGTATTTT,CAISERLDTQYF
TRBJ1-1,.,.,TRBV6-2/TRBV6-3,TGTGCCAGCAGTCCCGAACGGACTGAAGCTTTCTTT,CASSPERTEAFF
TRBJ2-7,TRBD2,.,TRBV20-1,TGCAGTGCTAGAGATTTTCGGACTAGCGGTTCCTACGAGCAGTACTTC,CSARDFRTSGSYEQYF